Presented here are 18 T cell receptor beta chains from one specimen sequenced in a study of brain T cells in children with intractable seizures. Using immunoSEQ multiplex PCR, the repertoire was profiled, and TCRdb retains in-frame clones only, with some absent. The repertoire has about 340,000 clones, more than 85% of them found once; the top ten carry around 6%. Time point defined: blood from clinic visit 5 months post-surgery; TSC patient then seizure free. The sample here was peripheral blood, taken roughly 5 months after surgery. The receptors derive from a boy in the first two years of life with tuberous sclerosis and intractable seizures.

The count of this clone is one. The chain couples TRBV5-8 to TRBJ1-2; D may be TRBD1 (6 bases). The CDR3 has 15 amino acids. V was clipped by 2 bases and J by 3 bases, with 14 bases between them. Germline loops: CDR1 SGHTS, CDR2 YDEGEE. The CDR3 coding sequence is TGTGCCAGCAGCTTCGGCAGGGGTAAGGACTATGGCTACACCTTC. Its protein product is CASSFGRGKDYGYTF. Combining the CDR3 with reference TRBV5-8 and TRBJ1-2 gives the whole variable domain EAGVTQSPTHLIKTRGQQATLRCSPISGHTSVYWYQQALGLGLQFLLWYDEGEERNRGNFPPRFSGRQFPNYSSELNVNALELEDSALYLCASSFGRGKDYGYTFGSGTRLTVV.

The chain recombines TRBV27 with TRBJ2-7, with 8 nucleotides matching TRBD2. V lost 3 bases to trimming and J lost 0 bases; unmatched junction nucleotides: 4. The length of the CDR3 is 15 residues. Germline V gene data show CDR1 as MNHEY and CDR2 as SMNVEV (reference sequence). The CDR3 spells CASSFARGASYEQYF. For the CDR3, the DNA is TGTGCCAGCAGTTTCGCGCGGGGGGCCTCCTACGAGCAGTACTTC.

The rearrangement uses TRBV27 and TRBJ2-3; 9 nucleotides line up with TRBD1. Trimming took 5 bases from V and 2 from J; bases not matched to a gene: 8. Looked up from germline, CDR1 is MNHEY and CDR2 is SMNVEV (reference sequence). The CDR3 has 16 residues. In DNA form, the CDR3 reads TGTGCCAGCAGTCTATGGGGACAGGGCCCCACAGATACGCAGTATTTT. This sequence encodes CASSLWGQGPTDTQYF.

The chain carries TRBV29-1 and TRBJ2-2; 7 bases match TRBD2. The CDR3 spans 14 residues. CDR1 and CDR2 (germline): SQVTM, ANQGSEA. With 3 bases clipped from V and 0 bases from J, the junction kept 1 base outside the gene matches. CDR3 DNA sequence: TGCAGCGTTGAGGGGGGGGCGAACACCGGGGAGCTGTTTTTT. Translated, it gives CSVEGGANTGELFF.

The chain couples TRBV4-1 to TRBJ1-2, with D unclear. Germline lookup yields CDR1 MGHRA and CDR2 YSYEKL. This CDR3 region has 14 residues. Trimming pared 0 bases from V and 2 bases from J, leaving 7 bases between. The CDR3 here is CASSQDPDNYGYTF. The CDR3 DNA reads as TGCGCCAGCAGCCAAGATCCAGACAACTATGGCTACACCTTC.

For the CDR3, the DNA is TGTGCCAGCAGGAGAGGGCCGACCACCGGGGAGCTGTTTTTT. Its protein is CASRRGPTTGELFF. The chain is built from TRBV27 and TRBJ2-2; D may be TRBD2 (5 bases). V lost 6 bases and J 4 bases, leaving 12 bases between the germline ends. Germline CDR1 is MNHEY and CDR2 is SMNVEV (reference sequence). The CDR3 is 14 residues long.

The chain joins TRBV19 to TRBJ1-1; D remains unclear. The CDR3 contains 16 residues. Trimming removed 4 bases from V and 0 bases from J, with 15 bases in between. Germline values: CDR1 LNHDA, CDR2 SQIVND (reference sequence). The CDR3 loop reads CASSNHKTLLNTEAFF. DNA of the CDR3: TGTGCCAGTAGTAACCATAAGACACTATTGAACACTGAAGCTTTCTTT.

This clone has a handful of counts. This chain connects TRBV11-2 to TRBJ1-5; maybe TRBD1 (5 bases). CDR1 SGHAT and CDR2 FQNNGV come from the germline V gene. The ends were cut back, 0 bases at V and 1 base at J, with 13 bases in the middle. The CDR3 contains 17 residues. CDR3 protein: CASSLDPRAVSNQPQHF. CDR3 bases: TGTGCCAGCAGCTTAGACCCCAGGGCCGTAAGCAATCAGCCCCAGCATTTT.

The rearrangement links TRBV5-1 to TRBJ1-1; D might be TRBD1 (6 bases). CDR1 is SGHRS and CDR2 is YFSETQ in the germline V gene. This CDR3 comprises 15 residues. V was clipped by 4 bases and J by 4 bases, with 17 bases between them. The CDR3 bases are TGCGCCAGCAGCACAGGGACCTGGACGGGCACTGAAGCTTTCTTT. Its translation is CASSTGTWTGTEAFF. Drawing the rest from reference TRBV5-1 and TRBJ1-1, the complete variable domain is KAGVTQTPRYLIKTRGQQVTLSCSPISGHRSVSWYQQTPGQGLQFLFEYFSETQRNKGNFPGRFSGRQFSNSRSEMNVSTLELGDSALYLCASSTGTWTGTEAFFGQGTRLTVV.

This sequence joins TRBV5-5 and TRBJ1-5; D unclear. V was pared by 4 bases and J by 4 bases, with 12 bases between. In germline, CDR1 is SGHKS, CDR2 YYEKEE (reference sequence). This CDR3 spans 14 amino acids. The CDR3, as DNA: TGTGCCAGCAGCCCCACCCCGGGGAATCAGCCCCAGCATTTT. Translating it yields CASSPTPGNQPQHF.

V usage is TRBV19 and J usage is TRBJ2-7; 10 bases map to TRBD2. The CDR3 sequence is 15 residues long. CDR1 and CDR2 (germline): LNHDA, SQIVND (reference sequence). V lost 4 bases and J lost 5; bases outside the gene matches: 8. The chain's CDR3 is CASSNQLAGVDEQYF. The CDR3, as DNA: TGTGCCAGTAGTAACCAGCTAGCGGGAGTTGACGAGCAGTACTTC. Complete variable domain (other parts from reference TRBV19 and TRBJ2-7): DGGITQSPKYLFRKEGQNVTLSCEQNLNHDAMYWYRQDPGQGLRLIYYSQIVNDFQKGDIAEGYSVSREKKESFPLTVTSAQKNPTAFYLCASSNQLAGVDEQYFGPGTRLTVT.

The gene calls are TRBV2 and TRBJ1-5; unclear D gene. The length of the CDR3 is 14 residues. The V and J ends lost 5 bases and 5 bases respectively, with 13 bases between them. Germline CDR1 reads SNHLY; CDR2 reads FYNNEI. CDR3 sequence: CASSTAKLDQPQHF. As DNA, the CDR3 is TGTGCCAGCAGTACAGCCAAATTAGATCAGCCCCAGCATTTT.

The V call is TRBV30, the J call TRBJ2-6, with 7 bases identical to TRBD1. The CDR3 consists of 14 residues. Germline lookup yields CDR1 GTSNPN and CDR2 SVGIG (reference sequence). V lost 4 bases and J lost 0; bases outside the gene matches: 0. Here the CDR3 DNA reads TGTGCCTGGACAGGGGGCTCTGGGGCCAACGTCCTGACTTTC. Protein: CAWTGGSGANVLTF.

This clone was picked up one time. The J gene is TRBJ1-5, the V gene TRBV6-1, with D perhaps matching TRBD1 (5 bases). The ends were cut back, 1 base at V and 1 base at J, with 14 bases in the middle. The CDR3 spans 17 residues. Germline V gives CDR1 MNHNS, CDR2 SASEGT. CDR3 loop: CASSEGTGPVSNQPQHF. CDR3 nucleotides: TGTGCCAGCAGTGAAGGAACAGGTCCGGTGAGCAATCAGCCCCAGCATTTT.

J is TRBJ1-4 and V is TRBV12-3 or TRBV12-4; D unresolved. V dropped 2 bases and J dropped 7 bases, with 8 bases sitting between them. This CDR3 is 13 amino acids long. CDR3 amino acids: CASSLRPFEKLFF. The CDR3 DNA is TGTGCCAGCAGTTTACGGCCTTTTGAAAAACTGTTTTTT.

V gene TRBV18 combines with J gene TRBJ2-5; D is unclear. V was shortened by 2 bases and J by 5 bases, with 9 bases between the two germline ends. Per germline, CDR1 KGHSH and CDR2 LQKENI. The CDR3 is made up of 13 amino acids. CDR3: CASSPISPETQYF. Here the CDR3 DNA reads TGTGCCAGCTCACCAATATCTCCGGAGACCCAGTACTTC.

The chain couples TRBV28 to TRBJ1-5, with TRBD1 identical over 8 bases. Germline V gene sequence: CDR1 MDHEN, CDR2 SYDVKM. The length of the CDR3 is 13 residues. With V trimmed by 3 bases and J by 8 bases, 3 bases remained unmatched. CDR3 sequence (DNA): TGTGCCAGCAGTTTCAGGGGGCTGGAGCCCCAGCATTTT. This translates into CASSFRGLEPQHF.

J is TRBJ1-1 and V is TRBV12-3 or TRBV12-4; no clear D. The CDR3 covers 13 residues. V was cut by 2 bases and J by 7 bases, with 11 bases left in between. In DNA form, the CDR3 reads TGTGCCAGCAGTTTATATTCCCTCCATGAAGCTTTCTTT. Translated, it gives CASSLYSLHEAFF.